This T cell receptor (beta chain) is drawn from a study of OX40 agonist ivuxolimab in advanced cancers. For the study at large: Patients were roughly 83% male with ages roughly 23 to 79, mean 60.

Assay used: immunoSEQ multiplex PCR; TCRdb lists only in-frame clones, some missing. The repertoire has about 36,000 clones, roughly 80% of them found once; the top ten carry over 8.5%. This clone was found once. Losses at the gene ends were 5 bases for V and 7 bases for J; bases not matched to a gene: 5. The CDR3 loop spans 14 amino acids. The V gene's germline CDR1 is SEHNR and CDR2 FQNEAQ (reference sequence). The source of this sequence is an adult with an advanced solid tumor such as melanoma, head and neck, liver or kidney cancer. Specimen: CD4+ or CD8+ T cells sorted from blood, collected in a trial of the OX40 agonist ivuxolimab. The V gene is TRBV7-9, the J gene TRBJ1-4; 9 positions agree with TRBD1. CDR3 DNA: TGTGCCAGCAGCCAGACAGGGGGAGGTGAAAAACTGTTTTTT. Its translation: CASSQTGGGEKLFF.